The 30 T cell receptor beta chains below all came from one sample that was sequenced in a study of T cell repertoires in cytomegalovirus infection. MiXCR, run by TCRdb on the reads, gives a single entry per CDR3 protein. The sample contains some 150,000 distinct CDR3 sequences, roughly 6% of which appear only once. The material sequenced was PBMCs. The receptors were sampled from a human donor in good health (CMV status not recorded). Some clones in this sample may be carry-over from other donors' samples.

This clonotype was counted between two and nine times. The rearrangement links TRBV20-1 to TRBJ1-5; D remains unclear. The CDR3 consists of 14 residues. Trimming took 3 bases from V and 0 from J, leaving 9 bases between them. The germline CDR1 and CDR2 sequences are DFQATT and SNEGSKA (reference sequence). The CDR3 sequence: CSARAGSSNQPQHF. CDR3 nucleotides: TGCAGTGCTAGGGCGGGGAGTAGCAATCAGCCCCAGCATTTT.

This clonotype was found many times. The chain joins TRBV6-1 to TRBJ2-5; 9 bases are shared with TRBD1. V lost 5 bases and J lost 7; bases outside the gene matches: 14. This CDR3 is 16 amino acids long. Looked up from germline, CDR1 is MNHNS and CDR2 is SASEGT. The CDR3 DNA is TGTGCCAGCAGTCCGAAGACAGGGGGGCCTAGGGGGACCCAGTACTTC. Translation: CASSPKTGGPRGTQYF.

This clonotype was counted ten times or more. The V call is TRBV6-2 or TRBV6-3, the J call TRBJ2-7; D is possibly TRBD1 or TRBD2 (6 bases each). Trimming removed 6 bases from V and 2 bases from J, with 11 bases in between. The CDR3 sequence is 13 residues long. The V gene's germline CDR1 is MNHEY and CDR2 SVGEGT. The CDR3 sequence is CASRRDITYEQYF. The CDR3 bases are TGTGCCAGCAGGCGGGACATCACCTACGAGCAGTACTTC.

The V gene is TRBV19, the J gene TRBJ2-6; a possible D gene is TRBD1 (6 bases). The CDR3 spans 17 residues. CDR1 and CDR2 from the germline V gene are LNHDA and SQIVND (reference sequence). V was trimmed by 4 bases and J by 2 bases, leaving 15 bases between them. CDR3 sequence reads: CASSKTGTLAGANVLTF. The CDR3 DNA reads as TGTGCCAGTAGTAAAACCGGGACACTAGCTGGGGCCAACGTCCTGACTTTC.

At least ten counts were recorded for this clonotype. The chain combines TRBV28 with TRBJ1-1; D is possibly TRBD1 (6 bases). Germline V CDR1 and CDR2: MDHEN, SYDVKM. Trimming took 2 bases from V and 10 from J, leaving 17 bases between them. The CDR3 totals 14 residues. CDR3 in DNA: TGTGCCAGCAGTTTAGGGACACACCCCACGGGAGCTTTCTTT. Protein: CASSLGTHPTGAFF.

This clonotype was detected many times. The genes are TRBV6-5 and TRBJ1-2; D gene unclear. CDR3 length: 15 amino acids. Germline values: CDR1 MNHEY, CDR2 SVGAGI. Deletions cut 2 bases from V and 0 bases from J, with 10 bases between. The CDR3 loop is CASSYRPLSNYGYTF. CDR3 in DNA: TGTGCCAGCAGTTACCGTCCCCTTTCTAACTATGGCTACACCTTC.

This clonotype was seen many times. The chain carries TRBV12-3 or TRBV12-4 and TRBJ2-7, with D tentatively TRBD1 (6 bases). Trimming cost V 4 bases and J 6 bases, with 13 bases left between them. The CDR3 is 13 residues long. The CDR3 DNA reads TGTGCCAGCAGTTCACGGACAGTAGCCGAGCAGTACTTC. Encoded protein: CASSSRTVAEQYF.

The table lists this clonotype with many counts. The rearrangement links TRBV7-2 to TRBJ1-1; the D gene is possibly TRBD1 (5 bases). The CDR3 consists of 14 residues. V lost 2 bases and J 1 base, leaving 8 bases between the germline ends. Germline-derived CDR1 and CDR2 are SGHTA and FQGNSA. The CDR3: CASSLQGQNTEAFF. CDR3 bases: TGTGCCAGCAGCTTACAAGGACAGAACACTGAAGCTTTCTTT.

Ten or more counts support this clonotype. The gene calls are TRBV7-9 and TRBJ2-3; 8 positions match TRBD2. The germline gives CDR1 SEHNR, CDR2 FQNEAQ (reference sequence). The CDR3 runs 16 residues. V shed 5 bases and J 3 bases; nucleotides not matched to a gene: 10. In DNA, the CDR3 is TGTGCCAGCAGCGATTCGGCGGGGGGCGTTACAGATACGCAGTATTTT. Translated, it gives CASSDSAGGVTDTQYF.

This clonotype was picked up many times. CDR3 amino acids: CASSIMVGTEAFF. CDR3 sequence (DNA): TGTGCCAGTAGTATTATGGTGGGGACTGAAGCTTTCTTT. The J gene is TRBJ1-1, the V gene TRBV19; D is unresolved. Germline values: CDR1 LNHDA, CDR2 SQIVND (reference sequence). The CDR3 sequence is 13 residues long. Trimming removed 3 bases at V and 5 bases at J, with 10 bases between.

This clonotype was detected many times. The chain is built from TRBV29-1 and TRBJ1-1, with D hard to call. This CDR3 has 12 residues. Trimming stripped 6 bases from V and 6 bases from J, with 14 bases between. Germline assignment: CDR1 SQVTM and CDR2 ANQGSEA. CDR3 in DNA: TGCAGCGTCGTGGAGGGAAATGCTGAAGCTTTCTTT. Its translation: CSVVEGNAEAFF.

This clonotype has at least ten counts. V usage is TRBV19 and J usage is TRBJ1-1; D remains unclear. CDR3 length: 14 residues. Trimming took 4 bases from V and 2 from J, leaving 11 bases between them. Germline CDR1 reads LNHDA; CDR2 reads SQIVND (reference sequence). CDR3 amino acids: CASSKARGNTEAFF. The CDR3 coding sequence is TGTGCCAGTAGTAAGGCCCGGGGAAACACTGAAGCTTTCTTT. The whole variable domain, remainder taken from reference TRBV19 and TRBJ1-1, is DGGITQSPKYLFRKEGQNVTLSCEQNLNHDAMYWYRQDPGQGLRLIYYSQIVNDFQKGDIAEGYSVSREKKESFPLTVTSAQKNPTAFYLCASSKARGNTEAFFGQGTRLTVV.

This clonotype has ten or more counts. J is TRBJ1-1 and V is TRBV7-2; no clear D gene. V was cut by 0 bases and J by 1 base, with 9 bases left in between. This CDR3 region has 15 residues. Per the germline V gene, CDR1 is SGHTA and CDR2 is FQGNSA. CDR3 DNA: TGTGCCAGCAGCTTAGCGTCATCTCCGAACACTGAAGCTTTCTTT. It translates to CASSLASSPNTEAFF.

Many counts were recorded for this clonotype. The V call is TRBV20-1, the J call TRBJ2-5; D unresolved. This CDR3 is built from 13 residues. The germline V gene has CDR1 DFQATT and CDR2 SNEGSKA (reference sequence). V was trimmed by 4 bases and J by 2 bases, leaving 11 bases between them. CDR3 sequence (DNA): TGCAGTGCTACGACCTCTCAACAAGAGACCCAGTACTTC. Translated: CSATTSQQETQYF.

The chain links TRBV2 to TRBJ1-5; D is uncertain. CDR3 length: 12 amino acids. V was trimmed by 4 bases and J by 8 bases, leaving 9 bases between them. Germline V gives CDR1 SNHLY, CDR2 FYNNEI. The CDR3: CASSVHTEPQHF. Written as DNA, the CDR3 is TGTGCCAGCAGTGTCCATACGGAGCCCCAGCATTTT.

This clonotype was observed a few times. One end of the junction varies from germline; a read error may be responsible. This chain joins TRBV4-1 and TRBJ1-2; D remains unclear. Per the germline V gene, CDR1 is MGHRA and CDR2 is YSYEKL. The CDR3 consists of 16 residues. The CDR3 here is CASSQDLLRELYGYTF. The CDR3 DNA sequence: TGTGCCAGCAGCCAAGATCTCCTCCGGGAACTGTATGGCTACACCTTC.

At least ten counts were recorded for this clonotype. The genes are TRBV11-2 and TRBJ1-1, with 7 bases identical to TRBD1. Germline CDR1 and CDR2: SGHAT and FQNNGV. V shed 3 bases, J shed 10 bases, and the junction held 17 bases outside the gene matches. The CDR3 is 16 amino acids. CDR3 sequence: CASSFSTGYGSDGAFF. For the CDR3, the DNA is TGTGCCAGCAGCTTTTCGACAGGGTACGGTTCTGATGGAGCTTTCTTT.

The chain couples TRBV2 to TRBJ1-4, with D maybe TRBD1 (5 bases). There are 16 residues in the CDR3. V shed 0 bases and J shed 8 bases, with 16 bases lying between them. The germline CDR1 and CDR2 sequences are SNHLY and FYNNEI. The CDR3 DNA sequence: TGTGCCAGCAGTGAAGCCCTAGGGACTGGCCCAGAAAAACTGTTTTTT. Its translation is CASSEALGTGPEKLFF.

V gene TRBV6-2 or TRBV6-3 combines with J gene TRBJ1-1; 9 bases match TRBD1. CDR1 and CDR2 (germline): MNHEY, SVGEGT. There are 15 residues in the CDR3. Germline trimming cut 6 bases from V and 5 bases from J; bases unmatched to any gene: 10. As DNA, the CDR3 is TGTGCCAGCAGGACGACCGGGACAGGGATTACTGAAGCTTTCTTT. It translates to CASRTTGTGITEAFF.

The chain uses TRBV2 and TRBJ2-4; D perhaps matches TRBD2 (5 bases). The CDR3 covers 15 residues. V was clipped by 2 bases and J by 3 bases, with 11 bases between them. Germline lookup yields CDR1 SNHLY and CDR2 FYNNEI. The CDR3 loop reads CASSEPGVGKNIQYF. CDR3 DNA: TGTGCCAGCAGTGAACCCGGGGTTGGCAAAAACATTCAGTACTTC.

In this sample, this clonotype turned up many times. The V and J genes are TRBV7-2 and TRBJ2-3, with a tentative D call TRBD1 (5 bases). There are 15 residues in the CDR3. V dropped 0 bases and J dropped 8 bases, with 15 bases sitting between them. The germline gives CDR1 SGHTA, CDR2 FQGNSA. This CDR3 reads CASSLAWENRGTQYF. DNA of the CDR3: TGTGCCAGCAGCTTAGCGTGGGAAAATAGGGGTACGCAGTATTTT.

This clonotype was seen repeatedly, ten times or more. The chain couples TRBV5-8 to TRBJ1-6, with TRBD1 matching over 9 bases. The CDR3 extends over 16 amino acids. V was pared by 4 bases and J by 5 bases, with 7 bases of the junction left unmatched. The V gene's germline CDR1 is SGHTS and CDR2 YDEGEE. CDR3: CASSADRGRDNSPLHF. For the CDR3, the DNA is TGTGCCAGCAGCGCGGACAGGGGAAGAGATAATTCACCCCTCCACTTT.

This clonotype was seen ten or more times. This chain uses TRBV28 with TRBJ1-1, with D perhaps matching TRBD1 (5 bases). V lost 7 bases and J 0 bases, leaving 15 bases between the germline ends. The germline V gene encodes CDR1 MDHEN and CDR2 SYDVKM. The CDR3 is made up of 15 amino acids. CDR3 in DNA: TGTGCCAGCAAAAATGGGGGAGTAGTGAACACTGAAGCTTTCTTT. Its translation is CASKNGGVVNTEAFF.

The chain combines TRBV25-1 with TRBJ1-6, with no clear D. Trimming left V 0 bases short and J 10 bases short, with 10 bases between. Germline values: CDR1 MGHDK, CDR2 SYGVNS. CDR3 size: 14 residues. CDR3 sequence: CASSEYGSESPLHF. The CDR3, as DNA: TGTGCCAGCAGTGAATATGGCAGCGAATCACCCCTCCACTTT.

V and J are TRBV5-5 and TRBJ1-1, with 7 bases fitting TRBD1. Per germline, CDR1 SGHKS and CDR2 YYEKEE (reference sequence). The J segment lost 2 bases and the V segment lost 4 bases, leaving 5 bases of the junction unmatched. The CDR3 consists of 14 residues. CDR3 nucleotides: TGTGCCAGCAGCAAATGGGACAGAAACACTGAAGCTTTCTTT. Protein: CASSKWDRNTEAFF. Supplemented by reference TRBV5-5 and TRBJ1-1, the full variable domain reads DAGVTQSPTHLIKTRGQQVTLRCSPISGHKSVSWYQQVLGQGPQFIFQYYEKEERGRGNFPDRFSARQFPNYSSELNVNALLLGDSALYLCASSKWDRNTEAFFGQGTRLTVV.

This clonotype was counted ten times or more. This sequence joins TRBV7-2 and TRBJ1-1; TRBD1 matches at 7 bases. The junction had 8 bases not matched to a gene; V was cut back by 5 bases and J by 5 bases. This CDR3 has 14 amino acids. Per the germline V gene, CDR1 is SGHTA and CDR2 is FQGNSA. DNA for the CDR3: TGTGCCAGCAGCGCCTCGGGACAGTCGACTGAAGCTTTCTTT. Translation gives CASSASGQSTEAFF.

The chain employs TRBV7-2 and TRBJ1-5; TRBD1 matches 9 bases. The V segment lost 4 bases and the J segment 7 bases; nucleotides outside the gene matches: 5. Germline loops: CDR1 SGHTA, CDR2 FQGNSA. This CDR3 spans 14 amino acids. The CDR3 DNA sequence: TGTGCCAGCAGCTCTACAGGGGGCCGCCAGCCCCAGCATTTT. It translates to CASSSTGGRQPQHF.

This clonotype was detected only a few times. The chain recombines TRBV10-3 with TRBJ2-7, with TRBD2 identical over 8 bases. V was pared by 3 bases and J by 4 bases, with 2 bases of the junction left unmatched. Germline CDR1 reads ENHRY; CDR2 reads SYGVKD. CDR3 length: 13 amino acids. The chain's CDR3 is CAISDRGGYEQYF. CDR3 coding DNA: TGTGCCATCAGTGACCGGGGGGGGTACGAGCAGTACTTC.

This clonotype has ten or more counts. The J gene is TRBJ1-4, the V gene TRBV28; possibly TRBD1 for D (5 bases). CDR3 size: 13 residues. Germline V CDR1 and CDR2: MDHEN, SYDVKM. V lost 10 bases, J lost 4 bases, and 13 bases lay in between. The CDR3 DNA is TGTGCCATTACTGACAGCCGTAATGAAAAACTGTTTTTT. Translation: CAITDSRNEKLFF.

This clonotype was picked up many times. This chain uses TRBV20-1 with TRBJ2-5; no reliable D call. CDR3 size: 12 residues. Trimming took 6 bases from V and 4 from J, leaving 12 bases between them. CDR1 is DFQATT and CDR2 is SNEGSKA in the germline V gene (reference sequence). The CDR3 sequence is CSAPRPGETQYF. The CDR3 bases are TGCAGTGCCCCGAGGCCGGGAGAGACCCAGTACTTC.